The rows below give T cell receptor beta chains drawn from one sample of a study of blood T cell repertoires in COVID-19. The repertoire was sequenced with immunoSEQ multiplex PCR; TCRdb's copy has only in-frame clones and lacks some. Of roughly 260,000 clones detected, more than 75% appear once; the ten largest clones hold approximately 2.2%. What was sequenced was peripheral blood. These receptor sequences come from a woman between 50 and 59 years old with acute or convalescent COVID-19. Each CDR3 is given with its conserved first and last residue. The D gene is left open where the match is weak. Only part of the rows carry a size: once, few, many, or a class if the clone is expanded.

cdr3_nt cdr3_aa clone_size j_call d_call v_call
TGCGCCAGCAAGATTAGCGGCGATTCGAACACCGGGGAGCTGTTTTTT CASKISGDSNTGELFF . TRBJ2-2 . TRBV5-1
TGTGCCAGCCAAACCGCCAGGGCTAGCGGCAATGAGCAGTTCTTC CASQTARASGNEQFF . TRBJ2-1 TRBD2 TRBV18
TGTGCCAGCAGTCTGAGGGGGAAACAGCCCCAGCATTTT CASSLRGKQPQHF . TRBJ1-5 . TRBV12-3/TRBV12-4
TGCGCCAGCAGCTTGGGGGCAGCAAAGCACTATGGCTACACCTTC CASSLGAAKHYGYTF once TRBJ1-2 . TRBV5-1
TGTGCCTGGAGTACCTCTACAGGGGCAGCTTTCTTT CAWSTSTGAAFF . TRBJ1-1 TRBD1 TRBV30
TGTGCCAGCAGTTCGGACAGGGAACTCTCCTACAATGAGCAGTTCTTC CASSSDRELSYNEQFF . TRBJ2-1 TRBD1 TRBV28
TGCAGCGTTGGAGGGATGGCTATGAACACTGAAGCTTTCTTT CSVGGMAMNTEAFF . TRBJ1-1 . TRBV29-1
TGTGCCAGCAGTTTCCTGGGGGGGACCGGGGAGCTGTTTTTT CASSFLGGTGELFF . TRBJ2-2 TRBD2 TRBV27
TGCAGCGTTGAGGGCAGGATGAACACTGAAGCTTTCTTT CSVEGRMNTEAFF . TRBJ1-1 . TRBV29-1
TGTGCCAGCAGGCCGGACGGAGGCCATTACGAGCAGTACTTC CASRPDGGHYEQYF . TRBJ2-7 . TRBV7-2
TGTGCCACCAGCAGGGGGACAGGGTTGAACACTGAAGCTTTCTTT CATSRGTGLNTEAFF . TRBJ1-1 TRBD1 TRBV15
TGTGCCAGCAGCAATAGCGGGACCGCCTACGAGCAGTACTTC CASSNSGTAYEQYF . TRBJ2-7 TRBD2 TRBV27
TGTGCCAGCAGTTTAAGGTCCGGGACAGGGGGAGGGAACACTGAAGCTTTCTTT CASSLRSGTGGGNTEAFF . TRBJ1-1 TRBD1 TRBV27
TGTGCCAGCAGCCAAGATACGGGCCGCCAGGGATACACTGAAGCTTTCTTT CASSQDTGRQGYTEAFF . TRBJ1-1 . TRBV14
TGTGCCAGCAGCCATACCTGGAGGCGGGGCGGGACTAGCGCTAACAATGAGCAGTTCTTC CASSHTWRRGGTSANNEQFF . TRBJ2-1 TRBD2 TRBV7-3
TGTGCCAGCTCACCTCAGGTATCGTCAAGCCGCTCCTACGAGCAGTACTTC CASSPQVSSSRSYEQYF . TRBJ2-7 . TRBV18
TGTGCCTGGAGTTCGGACAGCTCCTACAATGAGCAGTTCTTC CAWSSDSSYNEQFF . TRBJ2-1 . TRBV30
TGTGCCAGTAGTAACCCCCAAGGAGCTAACTATGGCTACACCTTC CASSNPQGANYGYTF . TRBJ1-2 . TRBV19
TGTGCCAGCAGTTACCCCAGGGACTCTCCGAGGGATACGCAGTATTTT CASSYPRDSPRDTQYF . TRBJ2-3 . TRBV6-5
TGTGCCAGCAGACCCCCGGGCGCGGGAGGGTTCACAGATACGCAGTATTTT CASRPPGAGGFTDTQYF . TRBJ2-3 TRBD2 TRBV5-6
TGTGCCAGCAGCTTACAGGGTTCGACGACAGGAGTTAATGGCTACACCTTC CASSLQGSTTGVNGYTF . TRBJ1-2 . TRBV7-2
TGTGCCAGCAGCTTGATGACGGGAATCACTGAAGCTTTCTTT CASSLMTGITEAFF . TRBJ1-1 . TRBV5-6
TGTGCCAGCAGCTACGGGACAGGCCGCCGCGGTGAAAAACTGTTTTTT CASSYGTGRRGEKLFF . TRBJ1-4 TRBD1 TRBV11-3